This T cell receptor beta chain originates from a study of blood T cells in healthy people across ages (dated by TCRdb to between 2015 and 2017). Notes on the research overall: In model experiments, template switching captured roughly one uniquely barcoded TCR beta cDNA molecule for every two T cells. The study measured age-related changes in TCR beta repertoire diversity using deep sequencing normalized with unique cDNA molecular identifiers. To avoid experimental bias, donors of different ages were randomly spread across the sequencing lanes. The study analyzed two additional independent replicas of 1 million unique cDNA reads from the same blood draw for two donors, one aged 18 to 29 and one aged 80 or older. Donors were grouped into four age groups: young (average approximately 15 years), middle-aged (over 35), aged (around 60) and long-lived (approximately 82).

The library relied on 5' RACE. A second roughly 7 to 12 cycle PCR used a sample-barcoded 5' primer and a J-beta primer mix. A unique molecular identifier was introduced onto each TCR beta cDNA molecule by a template-switch 5' adaptor carrying 12 random nucleotides. Each sample yielded at least 2.5 million CDR3-containing paired-end reads. First-strand cDNA was synthesized from all RNA with the Mint cDNA synthesis kit, primed by a TRBC-specific oligonucleotide. Following uracil-DNA glycosylase treatment, all cDNA underwent a first 18-cycle PCR with the universal primers M1SS and BC2_uni_R. The paper's processing steps were these. Each sample was normalized by randomly selecting 1 million high-quality reads, each carrying a distinct molecular identifier. Instead of being binned into consensus sequences, reads that shared molecular identifiers were thrown out. MiTCR, set to a Q25 quality threshold and the strictest error-elimination algorithm, was used for CDR3 identification, clonotype clustering and error correction. Lower-bound total TCR beta diversity was estimated with a nonparametric unseen species model using Euler transformation. TCRdb handled the public reads itself, with Q25 trimming in fastp and clone calling in MiXCR, and kept productive beta chains. Rows with one shared CDR3 protein collapse into an entry with the most common genes and DNA. TCRdb assigned the V and J calls; the authors' analysis was not used. Counted in this sample were roughly 1.9 million distinct CDR3 sequences; around 40% of them appeared once. The ten largest clones take up 23% of the sample.

Spanning cysteine to phenylalanine, the CDR3 consists of 13 amino acids. CDR3 DNA only is kept here, 39 bases in frame from base 1. CDR1 is given as DFQATT and CDR2 as SNEGSKA, both from the germline V gene (reference sequence). V is shortened by 6 bases, J by 7 bases, and the region joining them spans 18 bases. Paper-wide results and their limitations: Compared with the aged group, the long-lived group had more naive CD4+ T cells, fewer expanded clones and increased TCR diversity, suggesting age selection. The percentage of naive T cells measured by flow cytometry correlated strongly with observed TCR beta diversity. Because donor CMV infection status was unknown, age-related changes in expanded clonotypes were potentially confounded. As age increased, observed TCR beta diversity per million T cells dropped in a roughly linear way, and a significant reduction was already evident by age roughly 36. Bulk unsorted PBMC profiling prevented conclusive comparison of naive and antigen-experienced compartments. Estimates of total diversity based on one million sequenced T cells were considered lower bounds and underestimates.

The approximately 40 donors, aged roughly 6 to 90 years, were systemically healthy Caucasian individuals from Russia. Around 9.7 milliliters of peripheral blood were collected from each donor into EDTA-treated Vacutainer tubes. PBMCs were isolated by Ficoll-Paque density-gradient centrifugation, with at least 7 million obtained per sample. Trizol reagent was used to extract total RNA from the PBMCs, yielding at least 5 micrograms per sample. Naive CD45RAhigh/CD27high T cell percentages were measured by flow cytometry on a PBMC aliquot from every donor. As concerns this clonotype: What this receptor recognizes is not known. The sample holds no much larger clone one base away, and base qualities are not on file.

Input material: blood. This chain is built from TRBV20-1 and TRBJ2-5; a tentative D match to TRBD2 spans 5 bases. This clonotype originated in a human donor in good health. The CDR3 region: CSAQSLGGSTQYF. The nucleotides read TGCAGTGCCCAGAGCCTAGGCGGGTCGACCCAGTACTTC.